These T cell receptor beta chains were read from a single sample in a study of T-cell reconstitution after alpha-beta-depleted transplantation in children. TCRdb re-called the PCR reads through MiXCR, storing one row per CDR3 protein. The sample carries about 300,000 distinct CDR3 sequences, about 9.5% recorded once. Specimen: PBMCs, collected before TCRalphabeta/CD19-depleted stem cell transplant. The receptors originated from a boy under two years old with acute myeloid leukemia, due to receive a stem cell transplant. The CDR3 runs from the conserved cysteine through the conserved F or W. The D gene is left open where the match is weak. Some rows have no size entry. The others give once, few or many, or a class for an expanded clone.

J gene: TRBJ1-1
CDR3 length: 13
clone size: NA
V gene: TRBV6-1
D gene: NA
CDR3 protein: CASCGGRSTEAFF
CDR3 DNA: TGTGCCAGCTGCGGGGGGAGGAGCACTGAAGCTTTCTTT

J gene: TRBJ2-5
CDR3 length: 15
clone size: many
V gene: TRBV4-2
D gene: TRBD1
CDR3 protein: CASSPRAGGEETQYF
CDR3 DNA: TGTGCCAGCAGCCCGAGGGCAGGGGGCGAAGAGACCCAGTACTTC

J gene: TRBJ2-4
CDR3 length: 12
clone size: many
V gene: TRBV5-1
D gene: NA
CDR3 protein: CASSLDEGIQYF
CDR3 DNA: TGCGCCAGCAGCTTGGATGAGGGCATTCAGTACTTC

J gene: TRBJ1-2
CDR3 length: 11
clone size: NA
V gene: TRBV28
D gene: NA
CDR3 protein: CASFFNYGYTF
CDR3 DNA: TGTGCCAGTTTCTTTAACTATGGCTACACCTTC

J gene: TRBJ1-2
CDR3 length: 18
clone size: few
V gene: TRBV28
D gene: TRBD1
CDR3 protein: CASSPRDSQSRVNYGYTF
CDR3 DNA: TGTGCCAGCAGTCCCCGGGACAGTCAATCACGCGTCAACTATGGCTACACCTTC

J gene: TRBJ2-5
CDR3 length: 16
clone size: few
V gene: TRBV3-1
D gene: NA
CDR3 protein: CASSPVSAGSQETQYF
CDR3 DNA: TGTGCCAGCAGTCCAGTTTCGGCGGGTTCACAAGAGACCCAGTACTTC

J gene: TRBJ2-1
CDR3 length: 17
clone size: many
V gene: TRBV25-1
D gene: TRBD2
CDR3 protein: CASSEYPSGRGNNEQFF
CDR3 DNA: TGTGCCAGCAGTGAATACCCTAGCGGGAGGGGAAACAATGAGCAGTTCTTC

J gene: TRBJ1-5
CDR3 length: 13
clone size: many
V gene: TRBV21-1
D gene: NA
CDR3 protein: CASRGTIAQPQHF
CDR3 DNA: TGTGCCAGCAGAGGGACTATCGCTCAGCCCCAGCATTTT

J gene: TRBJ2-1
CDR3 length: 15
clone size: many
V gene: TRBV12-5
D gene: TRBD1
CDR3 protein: CASGLTGFPYNEQFF
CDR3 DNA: TGTGCTAGTGGCCTGACAGGGTTCCCCTACAATGAGCAGTTCTTC

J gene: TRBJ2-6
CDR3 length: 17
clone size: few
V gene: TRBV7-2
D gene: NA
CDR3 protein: CASSLAPDGSGANVLTF
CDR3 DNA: TGTGCCAGCAGCTTAGCGCCCGACGGCTCTGGGGCCAACGTCCTGACTTTC

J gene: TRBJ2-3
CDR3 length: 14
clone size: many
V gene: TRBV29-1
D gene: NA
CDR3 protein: CSVERTPGTDTQYF
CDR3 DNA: TGCAGCGTTGAGCGGACCCCTGGCACAGATACGCAGTATTTT

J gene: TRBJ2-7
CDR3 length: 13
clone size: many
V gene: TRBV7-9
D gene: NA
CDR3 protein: CASSARQHYEQYF
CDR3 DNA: TGTGCCAGCAGCGCCCGACAGCACTACGAGCAGTACTTC

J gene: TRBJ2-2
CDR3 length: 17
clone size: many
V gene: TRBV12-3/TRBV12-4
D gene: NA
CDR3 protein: CASTAPIASSNTGELFF
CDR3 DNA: TGTGCCAGCACCGCCCCTATAGCGAGTTCGAACACCGGGGAGCTGTTTTTT

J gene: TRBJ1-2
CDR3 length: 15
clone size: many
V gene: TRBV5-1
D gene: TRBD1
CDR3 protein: CASSFHRGRVDGYTF
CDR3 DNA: TGCGCCAGCAGCTTCCACAGGGGGCGGGTCGATGGCTACACCTTC

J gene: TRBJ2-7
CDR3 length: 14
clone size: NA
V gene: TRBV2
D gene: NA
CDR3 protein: CASSGRDGSYEQYF
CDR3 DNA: TGTGCCAGCAGTGGCAGGGACGGAAGCTACGAGCAGTACTTC

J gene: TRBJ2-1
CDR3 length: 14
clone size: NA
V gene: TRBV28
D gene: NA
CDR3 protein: CASSPVVPFNEQFF
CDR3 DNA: TGTGCCAGCAGTCCTGTGGTCCCCTTTAATGAGCAGTTCTTC

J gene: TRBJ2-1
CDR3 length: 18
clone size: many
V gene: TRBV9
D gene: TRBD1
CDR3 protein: CASSPRPGQIIGYNEQFF
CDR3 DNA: TGTGCCAGCAGCCCACGTCCGGGACAGATTATAGGGTACAATGAGCAGTTCTTC

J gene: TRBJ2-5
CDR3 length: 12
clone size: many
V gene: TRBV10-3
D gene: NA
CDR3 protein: CAISSTQETQYF
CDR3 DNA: TGTGCCATCAGTTCCACGCAAGAGACCCAGTACTTC

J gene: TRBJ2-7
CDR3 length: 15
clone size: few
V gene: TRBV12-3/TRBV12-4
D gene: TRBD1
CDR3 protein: CASRGTGTLSYEQYF
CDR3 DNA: TGTGCCAGCAGAGGGACAGGAACCCTCTCCTACGAGCAGTACTTC

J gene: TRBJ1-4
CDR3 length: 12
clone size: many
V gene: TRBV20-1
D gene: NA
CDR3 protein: CSARPLGEKLFF
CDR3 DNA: TGCAGTGCCCGCCCTCTGGGCGAAAAACTGTTTTTT

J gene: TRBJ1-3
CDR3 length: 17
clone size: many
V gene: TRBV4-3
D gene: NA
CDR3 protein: CASSQGPRGVSGNTIYF
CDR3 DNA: TGCGCCAGCAGCCAAGGCCCCAGGGGCGTCTCTGGAAACACCATATATTTT

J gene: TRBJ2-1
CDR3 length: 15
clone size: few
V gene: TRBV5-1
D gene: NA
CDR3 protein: CASSLVAGPYNEQFF
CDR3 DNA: TGCGCCAGCAGCTTGGTAGCAGGCCCCTACAATGAGCAGTTCTTC

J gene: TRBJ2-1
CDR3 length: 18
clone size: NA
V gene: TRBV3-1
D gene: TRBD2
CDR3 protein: CASSQPTWGTSGNNEQFF
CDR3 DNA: TGTGCCAGCAGCCAACCCACCTGGGGGACTAGCGGTAACAATGAGCAGTTCTTC

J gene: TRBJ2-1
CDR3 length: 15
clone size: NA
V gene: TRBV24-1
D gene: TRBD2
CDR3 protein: CATSDTSGLYNEQFF
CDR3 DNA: TGTGCCACCAGTGACACTAGCGGCCTATACAATGAGCAGTTCTTC

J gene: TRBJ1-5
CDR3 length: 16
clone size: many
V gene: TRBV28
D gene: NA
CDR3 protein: CASSSIDWYSNQPQHF
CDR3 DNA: TGTGCCAGCAGTTCGATAGACTGGTATAGCAATCAGCCCCAGCATTTT

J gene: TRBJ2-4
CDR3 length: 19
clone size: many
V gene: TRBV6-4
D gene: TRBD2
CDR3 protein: CASVSGTSGSLLAKNIQYF
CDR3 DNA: TGTGCCAGCGTTTCAGGAACTAGCGGGAGTCTCCTAGCCAAAAACATTCAGTACTTC

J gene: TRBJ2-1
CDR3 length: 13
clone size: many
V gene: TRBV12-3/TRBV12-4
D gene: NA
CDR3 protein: CASRGTSYNEQFF
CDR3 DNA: TGTGCCAGCAGAGGGACTTCCTACAATGAGCAGTTCTTC

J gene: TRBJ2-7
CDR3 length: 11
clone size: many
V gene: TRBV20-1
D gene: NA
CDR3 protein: CSAAIAYEQYF
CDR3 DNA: TGCAGTGCTGCCATTGCCTACGAGCAGTACTTC

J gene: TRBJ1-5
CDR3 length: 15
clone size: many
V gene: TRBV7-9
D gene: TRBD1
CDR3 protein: CASSSDREGHQPQHF
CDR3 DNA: TGTGCCAGCAGCAGTGACAGGGAGGGTCATCAGCCCCAGCATTTT

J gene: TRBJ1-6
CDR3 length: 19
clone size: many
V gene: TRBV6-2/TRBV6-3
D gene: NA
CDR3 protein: CASSYTLDRPSSYNSPLHF
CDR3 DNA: TGTGCCAGCAGTTACACCTTAGACCGCCCGAGCTCCTATAATTCACCCCTCCACTTT

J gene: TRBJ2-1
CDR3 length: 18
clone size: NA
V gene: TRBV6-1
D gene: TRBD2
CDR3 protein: CASSPPPQLAVLYNEQFF
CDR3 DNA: TGTGCCAGCTCCCCCCCGCCCCAACTAGCGGTCCTCTACAATGAGCAGTTCTTC

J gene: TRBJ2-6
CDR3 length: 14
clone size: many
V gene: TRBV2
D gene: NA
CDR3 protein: CASGGNSGANVLTF
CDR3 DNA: TGTGCCAGCGGGGGGAACTCTGGGGCCAACGTCCTGACTTTC

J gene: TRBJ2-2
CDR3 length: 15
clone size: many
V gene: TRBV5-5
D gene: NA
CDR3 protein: CASSFVQVNTGELFF
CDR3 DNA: TGTGCCAGCAGCTTTGTACAGGTTAACACCGGGGAGCTGTTTTTT

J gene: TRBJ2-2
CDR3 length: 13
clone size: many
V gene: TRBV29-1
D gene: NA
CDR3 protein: CSVGAQGTGELFF
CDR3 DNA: TGCAGCGTTGGGGCCCAGGGGACCGGGGAGCTGTTTTTT

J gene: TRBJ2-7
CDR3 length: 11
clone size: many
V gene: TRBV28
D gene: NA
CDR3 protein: CASSSPYEQYF
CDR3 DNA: TGTGCCAGCAGCTCCCCCTACGAGCAGTACTTC

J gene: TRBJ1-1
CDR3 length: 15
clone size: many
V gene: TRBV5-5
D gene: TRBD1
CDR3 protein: CASSFNTGVNTEAFF
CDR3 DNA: TGTGCCAGCAGCTTCAATACAGGGGTTAACACTGAAGCTTTCTTT

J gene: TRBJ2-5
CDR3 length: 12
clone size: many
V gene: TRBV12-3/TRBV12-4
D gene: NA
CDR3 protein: CASSLAPGAQYF
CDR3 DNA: TGTGCCAGCAGTTTAGCGCCGGGGGCCCAGTACTTC

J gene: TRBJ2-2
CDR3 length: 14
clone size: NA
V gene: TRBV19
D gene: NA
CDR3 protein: CASTNRDYTGELFF
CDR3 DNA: TGTGCCAGTACCAACCGGGACTACACCGGGGAGCTGTTTTTT

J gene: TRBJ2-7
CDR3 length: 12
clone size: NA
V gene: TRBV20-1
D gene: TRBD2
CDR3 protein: CSASWGGYEQYF
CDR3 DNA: TGCAGTGCTAGCTGGGGGGGGTACGAGCAGTACTTC

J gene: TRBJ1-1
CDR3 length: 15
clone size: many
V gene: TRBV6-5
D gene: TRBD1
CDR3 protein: CASFYRGTMNTEAFF
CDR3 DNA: TGTGCCAGCTTTTACAGGGGGACGATGAACACTGAAGCTTTCTTT

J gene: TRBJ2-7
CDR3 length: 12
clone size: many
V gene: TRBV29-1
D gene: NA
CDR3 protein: CSVGIGTYEQYF
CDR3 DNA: TGCAGCGTTGGAATTGGGACCTACGAGCAGTACTTC

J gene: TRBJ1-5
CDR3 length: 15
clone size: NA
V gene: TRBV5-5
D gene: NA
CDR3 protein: CASSLAGEEAQPQHF
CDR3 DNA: TGTGCCAGCAGCTTGGCGGGGGAGGAGGCTCAGCCCCAGCATTTT

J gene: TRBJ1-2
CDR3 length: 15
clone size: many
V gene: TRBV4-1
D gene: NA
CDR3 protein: CASSQVIDGNYGYTF
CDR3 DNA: TGCGCCAGCAGCCAAGTAATAGATGGCAACTATGGCTACACCTTC

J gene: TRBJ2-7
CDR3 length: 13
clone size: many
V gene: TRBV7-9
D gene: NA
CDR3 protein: CASTLRGAHEQYF
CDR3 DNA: TGTGCCAGCACCCTTAGGGGCGCACACGAGCAGTACTTC

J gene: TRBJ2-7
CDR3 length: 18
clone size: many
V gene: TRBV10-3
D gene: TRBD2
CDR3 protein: CAISGLLGLTGGPYEQYF
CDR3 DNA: TGTGCCATCAGTGGACTTTTGGGCTTGACGGGGGGGCCCTACGAGCAGTACTTC

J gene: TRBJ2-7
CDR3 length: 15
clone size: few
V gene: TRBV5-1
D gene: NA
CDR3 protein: CASSPKTSRTYEQYF
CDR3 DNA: TGCGCCAGCAGCCCCAAGACTAGTCGAACCTACGAGCAGTACTTC

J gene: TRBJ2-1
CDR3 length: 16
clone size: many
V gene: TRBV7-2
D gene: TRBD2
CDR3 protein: CASSPALAVSYNEQFF
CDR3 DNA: TGTGCCAGCAGCCCCGCCCTAGCGGTTTCCTACAATGAGCAGTTCTTC

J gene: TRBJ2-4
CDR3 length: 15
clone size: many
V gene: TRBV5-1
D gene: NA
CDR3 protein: CASSLEGAAKNIQYF
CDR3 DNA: TGCGCCAGCAGCTTGGAAGGGGCGGCCAAAAACATTCAGTACTTC